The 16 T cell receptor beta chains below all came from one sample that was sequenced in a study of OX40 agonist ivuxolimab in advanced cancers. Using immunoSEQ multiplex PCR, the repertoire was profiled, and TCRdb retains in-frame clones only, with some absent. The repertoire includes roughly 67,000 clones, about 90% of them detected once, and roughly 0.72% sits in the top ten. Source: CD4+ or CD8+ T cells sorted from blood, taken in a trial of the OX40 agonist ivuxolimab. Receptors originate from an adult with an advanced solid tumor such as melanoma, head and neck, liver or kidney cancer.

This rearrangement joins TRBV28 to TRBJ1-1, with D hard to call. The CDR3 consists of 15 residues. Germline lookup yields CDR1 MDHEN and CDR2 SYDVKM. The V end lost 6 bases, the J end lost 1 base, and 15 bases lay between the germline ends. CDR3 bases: TGTGCCAGCAGGGCGGACGGTCCCTCGAACACTGAAGCTTTCTTT. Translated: CASRADGPSNTEAFF.

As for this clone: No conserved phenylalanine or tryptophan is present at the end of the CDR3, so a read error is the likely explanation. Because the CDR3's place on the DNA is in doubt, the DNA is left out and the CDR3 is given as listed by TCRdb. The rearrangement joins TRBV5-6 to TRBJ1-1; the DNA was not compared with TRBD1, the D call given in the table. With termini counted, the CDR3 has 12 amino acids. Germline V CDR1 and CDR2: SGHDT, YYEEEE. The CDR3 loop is CASSLSGVDGFL.

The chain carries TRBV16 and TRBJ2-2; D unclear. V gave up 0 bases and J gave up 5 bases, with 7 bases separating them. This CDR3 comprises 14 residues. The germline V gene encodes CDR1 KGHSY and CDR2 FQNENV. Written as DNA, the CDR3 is TGTGCCAGCAGCCAATCGGGTCGAACCGGGGAGCTGTTTTTT. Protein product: CASSQSGRTGELFF.

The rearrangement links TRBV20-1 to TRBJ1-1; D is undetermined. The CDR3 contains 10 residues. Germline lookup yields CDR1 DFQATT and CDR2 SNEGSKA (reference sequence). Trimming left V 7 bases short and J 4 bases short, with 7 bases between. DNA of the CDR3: TGCAGTGAAGGTGGCACTGAAGCTTTCTTT. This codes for CSEGGTEAFF.

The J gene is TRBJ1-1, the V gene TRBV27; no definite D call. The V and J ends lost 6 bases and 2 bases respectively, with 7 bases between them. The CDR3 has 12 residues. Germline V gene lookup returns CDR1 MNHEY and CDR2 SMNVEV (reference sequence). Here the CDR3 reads CASRGRNTEAFF. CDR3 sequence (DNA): TGTGCCAGCAGAGGTCGAAACACTGAAGCTTTCTTT.

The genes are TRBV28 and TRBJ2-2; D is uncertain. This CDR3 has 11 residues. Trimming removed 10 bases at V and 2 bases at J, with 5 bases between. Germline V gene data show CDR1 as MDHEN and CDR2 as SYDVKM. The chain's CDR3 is CATINTGELFF. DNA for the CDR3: TGTGCCACTATAAACACCGGGGAGCTGTTTTTT.

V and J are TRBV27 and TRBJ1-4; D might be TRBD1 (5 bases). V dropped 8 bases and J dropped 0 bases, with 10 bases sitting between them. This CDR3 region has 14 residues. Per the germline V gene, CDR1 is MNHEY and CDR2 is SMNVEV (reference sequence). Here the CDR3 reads CASRGVATNEKLFF. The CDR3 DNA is TGTGCCAGCCGGGGGGTCGCAACTAATGAAAAACTGTTTTTT.

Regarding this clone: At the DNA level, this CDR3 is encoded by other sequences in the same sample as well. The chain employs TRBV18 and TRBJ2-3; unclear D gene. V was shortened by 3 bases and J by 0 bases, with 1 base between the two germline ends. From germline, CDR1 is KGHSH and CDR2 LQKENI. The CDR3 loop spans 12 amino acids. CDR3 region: CASSPSTDTQYF. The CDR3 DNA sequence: TGTGCCAGCTCACCGAGCACAGATACGCAGTATTTT.

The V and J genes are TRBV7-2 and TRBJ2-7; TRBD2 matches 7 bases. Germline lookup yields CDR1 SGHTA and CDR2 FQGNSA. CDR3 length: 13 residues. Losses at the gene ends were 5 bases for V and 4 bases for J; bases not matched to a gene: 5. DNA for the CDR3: TGTGCCAGCAGCCGCGGGAGTGGTTACGAGCAGTACTTC. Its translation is CASSRGSGYEQYF.

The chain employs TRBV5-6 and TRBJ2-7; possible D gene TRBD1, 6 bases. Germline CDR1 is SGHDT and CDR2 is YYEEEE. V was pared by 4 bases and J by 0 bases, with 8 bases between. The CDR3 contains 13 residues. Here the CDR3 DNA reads TGTGCCAGCAGCCTACAGGGCTCCTACGAGCAGTACTTC. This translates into CASSLQGSYEQYF. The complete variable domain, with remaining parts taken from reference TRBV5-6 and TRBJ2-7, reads DAGVTQSPTHLIKTRGQQVTLRCSPKSGHDTVSWYQQALGQGPQFIFQYYEEEERQRGNFPDRFSGHQFPNYSSELNVNALLLGDSALYLCASSLQGSYEQYFGPGTRLTVT.

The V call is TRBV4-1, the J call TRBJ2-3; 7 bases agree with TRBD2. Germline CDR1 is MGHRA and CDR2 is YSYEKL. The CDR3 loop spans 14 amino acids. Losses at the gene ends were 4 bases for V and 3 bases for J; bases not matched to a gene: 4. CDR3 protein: CASSPGGGTDTQYF. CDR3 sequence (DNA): TGCGCCAGCAGCCCCGGCGGGGGAACAGATACGCAGTATTTT.

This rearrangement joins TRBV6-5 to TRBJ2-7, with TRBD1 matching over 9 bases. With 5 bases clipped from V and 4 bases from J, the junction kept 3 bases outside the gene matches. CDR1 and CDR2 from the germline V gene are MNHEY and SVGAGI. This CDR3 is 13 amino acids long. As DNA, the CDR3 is TGTGCCAGCAGTAACGACAGGGGGTACGAGCAGTACTTC. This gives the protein CASSNDRGYEQYF.

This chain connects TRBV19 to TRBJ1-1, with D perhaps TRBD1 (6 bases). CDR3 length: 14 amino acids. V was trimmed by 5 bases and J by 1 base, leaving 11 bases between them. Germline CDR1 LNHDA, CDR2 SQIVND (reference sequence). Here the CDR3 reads CASSPQQGNTEAFF. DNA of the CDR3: TGTGCCAGTAGTCCCCAACAGGGGAACACTGAAGCTTTCTTT.

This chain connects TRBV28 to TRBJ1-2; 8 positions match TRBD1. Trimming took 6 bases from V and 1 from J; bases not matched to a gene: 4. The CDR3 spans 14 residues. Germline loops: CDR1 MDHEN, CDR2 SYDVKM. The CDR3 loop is CASSGQGFNYGYTF. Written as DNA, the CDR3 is TGTGCCAGCAGCGGACAGGGATTTAACTATGGCTACACCTTC.

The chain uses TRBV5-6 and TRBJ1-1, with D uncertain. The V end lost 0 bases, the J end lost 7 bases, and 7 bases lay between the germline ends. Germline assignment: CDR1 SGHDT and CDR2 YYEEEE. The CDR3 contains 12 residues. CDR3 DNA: TGTGCCAGCAGCTTGGTGGCGCATGAAGCTTTCTTT. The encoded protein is CASSLVAHEAFF.

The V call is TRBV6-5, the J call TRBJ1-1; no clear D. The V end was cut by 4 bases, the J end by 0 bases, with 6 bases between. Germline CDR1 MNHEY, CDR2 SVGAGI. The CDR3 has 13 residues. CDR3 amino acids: CASSFDLNTEAFF. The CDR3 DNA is TGTGCCAGCAGTTTTGACTTGAACACTGAAGCTTTCTTT.